This paragraph reports one T cell receptor beta chain. In its sample, this clonotype was seen a few times. The antigen it recognizes is unknown. Base quality data are lacking; no much larger clone is found one base away. The data originate from a study of T cells in Graves' hyperthyroidism and ophthalmopathy (dated by TCRdb to between 2018 and 2020). At the level of the whole study: Peripheral blood samples were taken at initial diagnosis, before any treatment was given. The paper reports TCR Vbeta CDR3 sequencing of 140 or so peripheral blood samples: approximately 41 ophthalmopathy, 75 to 80 hyperthyroidism and around 17 progressor patients. Whether ophthalmopathy could be predicted prospectively was tested in an independent validation cohort made up of 18 hyperthyroidism patients plus 17 patients who later progressed to ophthalmopathy. After blood sampling, hyperthyroidism patients were treated with methimazole at a starting dose of 30 mg daily, and ophthalmopathy patients were treated with high-dose intravenous methylprednisolone. In addition, the study compared T-cell repertoires in thyroid tissue and in blood from about 6 Graves' hyperthyroidism patients. To identify TCR V-J signatures that set the groups apart, the researchers used a discovery cohort of roughly 100 patients, made up of fewer than 50 with Graves' ophthalmopathy and 55 to 65 with stable Graves' hyperthyroidism. The 95 to 100 discovery patients were randomly divided into training and test sets at a 7:3 ratio. The research as a whole found: During validation, the model predicted progression to ophthalmopathy a median of about 6.3 months ahead of onset, with around 65% sensitivity and under 85% specificity. A model built on a 13 V-J signature distinguished ophthalmopathy from stable hyperthyroidism, reaching roughly 88% sensitivity and around 81% specificity in cross-validation and 80%/75% in testing. Most expanded thyroid clonotypes (frequency above 0.001) were also found in blood, which suggests that blood repertoires may mirror thyroid immune responses. No statistical method was used to fix the sample size in advance, and group allocation was not hidden from the investigators.

TCR beta CDR3 regions were amplified from RNA transcripts. A first-round RT-PCR of the TCR CDR3 used the HTBI primer set with the Qiagen OneStep RT-PCR kit. The libraries were constructed in a second round of multiplex PCR and then size-selected and purified. Paired-end sequencing of the libraries was performed with 100 bp reads on an Illumina HiSeq2000. As for the authors' bioinformatics: SOAPnuke was used to process the raw data, throwing out any read that contained adapters or uncalled bases, had a mean Phred below 15, or lacked an exact constant-primer or identifier match. COPE v1.2.5 was used to merge high-quality paired reads, and clonotypes were defined as unique nucleotide sequences. Clonotypes were aligned to IMGT TRBV, TRBD and TRBJ reference segments using MiTCR v1.1. The analysis included only V-J combinations with a frequency above 0.0001, which together covered roughly 99% of the repertoires. The TCS score was defined as F50 (clonal expansion) divided by E x V (chaos), with BLOSUM62-based TCRdist calculated between CDR3 peptides within each V-J. Welch's t-statistics and random forest reduced several hundred V-J features to under 15, which were used in a naive Bayes classifier (R e1071). The public reads were reanalyzed by TCRdb: fastp trimming at Q25, MiXCR alignment, in-frame beta chains only. Rows with a matching CDR3 protein are joined into one entry that keeps the most common DNA and genes. The V and J calls and clone size come from TCRdb's table, not from the authors' own analysis. The sample data list hundreds of thousands of distinct CDR3 sequences, and around 15% of these were observed just once. About 12% of the sample lies in the top ten.

The germline V end is reduced by 4 bases and the J end by 10 bases; junction bases left unmatched: 6. CDR1 and CDR2 were assigned from the germline V gene (reference sequence) as MNHEY and SMNVEV. Measured from the cysteine to the phenylalanine, the CDR3 is 15 residues long. Solely the CDR3 DNA is kept, with 45 bases framed from the first base. Ophthalmopathy patients had moderately to severely active disease, with a Clinical Activity Score of 3 or more, a NOSPECS grade of 4 or more, and a disease duration of less than 3 months. Patients with uncontrolled infections, other autoimmune diseases, pregnancy or lactation were excluded. Clinical symptoms, serum thyroxine and TRAb, thyroid ultrasound, and orbital computed tomography formed the basis for the diagnoses. PBMCs were isolated from 8 to 10 ml of fresh peripheral blood by Ficoll-Paque density gradient centrifugation. Total RNA was extracted using Trizol reagent, and RNA quality was assessed on an Agilent 2100 Bioanalyzer.

The sequence is built from TRBV27 and TRBJ1-6; 11 junctional bases match TRBD1. Sequencing was performed on blood. This sequence was found in a man between 18 and 29 years old with Graves' ophthalmopathy. The encoded CDR3 is CASSYRDRGFSPLHF. The nucleotide sequence is given as TGTGCCAGCAGTTACCGGGACAGGGGGTTCTCACCCCTCCACTTT.